This T cell receptor beta chain was obtained from a study of cytomegalovirus exposure and HLA in healthy donors. As for the study in general: A prior analysis found roughly 100 million unique TCR beta sequences from approximately 200 million T cells.

Points from the study as a whole: Certain sequence variants were highly shared and formed a cluster, and this cluster was likely a sequencing artifact. Analyses of presence/absence relied on an assumption of roughly uniform sequencing depth across donors.

As for this clone: What it binds is not known.

PCR amplification relied on 60 Vbeta primers (plus 13 Jbeta primers). Using immunoSEQ multiplex PCR, the repertoire was profiled, and TCRdb retains in-frame clones only, with some absent. The sample contains 95,000 to 150,000 clones, 81% of which appear only once. CDR1 and CDR2 from the germline V gene are LGHNA and YSLEER. The V gene end was trimmed by 0 bases and the J gene end by 5 bases; junction bases not matched to a gene: 9. The CDR3 contains 17 residues. The TCR originated in a man younger than 35 in good health and CMV-seropositive. The chain recombines TRBV4-3 with TRBJ2-3; the match to TRBD2 covers 9 bases. The sequenced material came from PBMCs. This CDR3 reads CASSQDPAGGGGDTQYF. Written as DNA, the CDR3 is TGCGCCAGCAGCCAAGATCCGGCGGGAGGGGGAGGAGATACGCAGTATTTT.